A selection of T cell receptor beta chains follows, all from one sample in a study of cytomegalovirus exposure and HLA in healthy donors. Repertoires were generated with immunoSEQ multiplex PCR, while TCRdb's copy carries only in-frame clones and drops some. The data hold about 98,000 clones, with 87% observed a single time. The sequencing input was PBMCs. The receptor set was obtained from a man younger than 30 in good health and CMV-seropositive. Both conserved end residues are part of each CDR3. The order of the fields is D gene, clone size, J gene, V gene, CDR3 DNA, CDR3 protein. A D gene is named only where the DNA matches it firmly. Only part of the rows carry a size: once, few, many, or a class if the clone is expanded.

D gene: TRBD2; clone size: once; J gene: TRBJ2-7; V gene: TRBV13; CDR3 DNA: TGTGCCAGCAGCTCTCGGGGACTAGCGACGACCTACGAGCAGTACTTC; CDR3 protein: CASSSRGLATTYEQYF
D gene: NA; clone size: NA; J gene: TRBJ2-2; V gene: TRBV9; CDR3 DNA: TGTGCCAGCAGCGTAGCGGGGGTAAACACCGGGGAGCTGTTTTTT; CDR3 protein: CASSVAGVNTGELFF
D gene: NA; clone size: once; J gene: TRBJ2-1; V gene: TRBV9; CDR3 DNA: TGTGCCAGCAGCGATAAGGGACTGCAAGACAATGAGCAGTTCTTC; CDR3 protein: CASSDKGLQDNEQFF
D gene: NA; clone size: NA; J gene: TRBJ1-2; V gene: TRBV29-1; CDR3 DNA: TGCAGCGTAGCTGCGGGACTTCAAAGCTGGGGCTACACCTTC; CDR3 protein: CSVAAGLQSWGYTF
D gene: TRBD1; clone size: NA; J gene: TRBJ2-7; V gene: TRBV6-5; CDR3 DNA: TGTGCCAGCAGTTTGGGACAGGGGGTCTACGAGCAGTACTTC; CDR3 protein: CASSLGQGVYEQYF
D gene: TRBD2; clone size: NA; J gene: TRBJ2-7; V gene: TRBV19; CDR3 DNA: TGTGCCAGTAGCCGGACTAGCGGAGGTTACGAGCAGTACTTC; CDR3 protein: CASSRTSGGYEQYF
D gene: TRBD1; clone size: NA; J gene: TRBJ2-7; V gene: TRBV5-5; CDR3 DNA: TGTGCCAGCAGCGTTGGACAGGGGGGCTACGAGCAGTACTTC; CDR3 protein: CASSVGQGGYEQYF
D gene: NA; clone size: NA; J gene: TRBJ1-2; V gene: TRBV6-1; CDR3 DNA: TGTGCCAGCACAGGGCCAGACTATGGCTACACCTTC; CDR3 protein: CASTGPDYGYTF
D gene: TRBD2; clone size: NA; J gene: TRBJ2-2; V gene: TRBV19; CDR3 DNA: TGTGCCAGTAGTACTAGCGGGGGGTCCGGGGAGCTGTTTTTT; CDR3 protein: CASSTSGGSGELFF
D gene: NA; clone size: NA; J gene: TRBJ2-7; V gene: TRBV7-9; CDR3 DNA: TGTGCCAGCAGCTCAGGGAGGAGCTCCTACGAGCAGTACTTC; CDR3 protein: CASSSGRSSYEQYF
D gene: TRBD1; clone size: NA; J gene: TRBJ2-7; V gene: TRBV19; CDR3 DNA: TGTGCCAGTAGTAGGGGACCGGGACAGGCCTACGAGCAGTACTTC; CDR3 protein: CASSRGPGQAYEQYF
D gene: NA; clone size: NA; J gene: TRBJ1-2; V gene: TRBV7-2; CDR3 DNA: TGTGCCAGCAGCTTACTAGCAGGGGTCCGCATTAACTATGGCTACACCTTC; CDR3 protein: CASSLLAGVRINYGYTF
D gene: NA; clone size: NA; J gene: TRBJ2-1; V gene: TRBV7-8; CDR3 DNA: TGTGCCAGCAGCAATGGACAAGGCAATGAGCAGTTCTTC; CDR3 protein: CASSNGQGNEQFF
D gene: NA; clone size: NA; J gene: TRBJ2-7; V gene: TRBV2; CDR3 DNA: TGTGCCAGCAGTTTATCTCCCAGCTACGAGCAGTACTTC; CDR3 protein: CASSLSPSYEQYF
D gene: NA; clone size: NA; J gene: TRBJ2-7; V gene: TRBV5-6; CDR3 DNA: TGTGCCAGCAGCTTGGCGGAAGATCAGGGCGGCTACGAGCAGTACTTC; CDR3 protein: CASSLAEDQGGYEQYF
D gene: NA; clone size: NA; J gene: TRBJ1-2; V gene: TRBV4-1; CDR3 DNA: TGCGCCAGCAGCTCCCTTCTCAACCATGCGGGGGAGTATGGCTACACCTTC; CDR3 protein: CASSSLLNHAGEYGYTF
D gene: NA; clone size: NA; J gene: TRBJ2-5; V gene: TRBV5-8; CDR3 DNA: TGTGCCAGCAGCTGGGACACACAAGAGACCCAGTACTTC; CDR3 protein: CASSWDTQETQYF
D gene: NA; clone size: NA; J gene: TRBJ2-3; V gene: TRBV9; CDR3 DNA: TGTGCCAGCAGCGTAGCCGACAGGGCGGGAACAGATACGCAGTATTTT; CDR3 protein: CASSVADRAGTDTQYF
D gene: TRBD2; clone size: NA; J gene: TRBJ2-1; V gene: TRBV7-2; CDR3 DNA: TGTGCCAGCAGCCCCCGGGGGATGGGCTCTAGCGGGATGTACAATGAGCAGTTCTTC; CDR3 protein: CASSPRGMGSSGMYNEQFF
D gene: NA; clone size: NA; J gene: TRBJ2-1; V gene: TRBV7-3; CDR3 DNA: TGTGCCAGCAGTCAAACCAGCGAATCCTACAATGAGCAGTTCTTC; CDR3 protein: CASSQTSESYNEQFF
D gene: NA; clone size: NA; J gene: TRBJ2-3; V gene: TRBV9; CDR3 DNA: TGTGCCAGCAGCAGTAGCTCTGGAGATACGCAGTATTTT; CDR3 protein: CASSSSSGDTQYF
D gene: NA; clone size: NA; J gene: TRBJ2-6; V gene: TRBV4-3; CDR3 DNA: TGCGCCAGCAGCTCTGGAAACAGTGGGGCCAACGTCCTGACTTTC; CDR3 protein: CASSSGNSGANVLTF
D gene: TRBD2; clone size: NA; J gene: TRBJ2-1; V gene: TRBV2; CDR3 DNA: TGTGCCAGCAGGCCGGGACTAGCGGGAGATAGCAATGAGCAGTTCTTC; CDR3 protein: CASRPGLAGDSNEQFF
D gene: TRBD2; clone size: once; J gene: TRBJ2-1; V gene: TRBV5-4; CDR3 DNA: TGTGCCAGCAGCCCAGTCCCATATAGCGGGAGGAGCTCCTACAATGAGCAGTTCTTC; CDR3 protein: CASSPVPYSGRSSYNEQFF
D gene: TRBD1; clone size: NA; J gene: TRBJ1-2; V gene: TRBV18; CDR3 DNA: TGTGCCAGCTCACCCGCCCGTGGACAGGGGGATGGGTATGGCTACACCTTC; CDR3 protein: CASSPARGQGDGYGYTF
D gene: TRBD2; clone size: NA; J gene: TRBJ2-7; V gene: TRBV6-1; CDR3 DNA: TGTGCCAGCAGTGTCGACCCCGGGGGGTTCTACGAGCAGTACTTC; CDR3 protein: CASSVDPGGFYEQYF
D gene: NA; clone size: NA; J gene: TRBJ1-5; V gene: TRBV19; CDR3 DNA: TGTGCCAGTAGTATGTCCAGGGGCAATCAGCCCCAGCATTTT; CDR3 protein: CASSMSRGNQPQHF
D gene: NA; clone size: NA; J gene: TRBJ2-7; V gene: TRBV13; CDR3 DNA: TGTGCCAGCAGCTCCCTTCTCCCCGAGCAGTACTTC; CDR3 protein: CASSSLLPEQYF
D gene: NA; clone size: NA; J gene: TRBJ2-7; V gene: TRBV19; CDR3 DNA: TGTGCCAGCGCGAGGGACTTCTCCTACGAGCAGTACTTC; CDR3 protein: CASARDFSYEQYF
D gene: NA; clone size: NA; J gene: TRBJ1-3; V gene: TRBV7-9; CDR3 DNA: TGTGCCAGCAGCGACGGGGATCTTGGAAACACCATATATTTT; CDR3 protein: CASSDGDLGNTIYF
D gene: NA; clone size: NA; J gene: TRBJ2-2; V gene: TRBV7-6; CDR3 DNA: TGTGCCAGCAGCCCGGGACTGACGAACACCGGGGAGCTGTTTTTT; CDR3 protein: CASSPGLTNTGELFF
D gene: TRBD2; clone size: NA; J gene: TRBJ2-1; V gene: TRBV11-3; CDR3 DNA: TGTGCCAGCAGCCAAACCCTAGCGGGAGCTTACAATGAGCAGTTCTTC; CDR3 protein: CASSQTLAGAYNEQFF
D gene: TRBD2; clone size: NA; J gene: TRBJ2-1; V gene: TRBV29-1; CDR3 DNA: TGCAGCGTTGGGGGAGAACTAGCGGATTACAATGAGCAGTTCTTC; CDR3 protein: CSVGGELADYNEQFF
D gene: TRBD1; clone size: NA; J gene: TRBJ2-7; V gene: TRBV6-1; CDR3 DNA: TGTGCCAGCAGTGAATTGGGGACAGGAACCTACGAGCAGTACTTC; CDR3 protein: CASSELGTGTYEQYF
D gene: TRBD2; clone size: NA; J gene: TRBJ2-1; V gene: TRBV5-4; CDR3 DNA: TGTGCCAGCAGCTCCGGACTTAGCGGGACGGCCCGGGGGGGTGAGCAGTTCTTC; CDR3 protein: CASSSGLSGTARGGEQFF
D gene: NA; clone size: NA; J gene: TRBJ1-2; V gene: TRBV27; CDR3 DNA: TGTGCCAGCAGTTTGCGGGGACGGGCCGGCTATGGCTACACCTTC; CDR3 protein: CASSLRGRAGYGYTF
D gene: TRBD2; clone size: NA; J gene: TRBJ2-1; V gene: TRBV7-6; CDR3 DNA: TGTGCCAGCAGCTTAGCGCTGGCGGGAGGGCACAATGAGCAGTTCTTC; CDR3 protein: CASSLALAGGHNEQFF
D gene: TRBD1; clone size: few; J gene: TRBJ2-7; V gene: TRBV2; CDR3 DNA: TGTGCCAGCAGTGAGTGGGACAGGGTGAGGTACGAGCAGTACTTC; CDR3 protein: CASSEWDRVRYEQYF
D gene: TRBD1; clone size: once; J gene: TRBJ2-1; V gene: TRBV28; CDR3 DNA: TGTGCCAGCAGTTTAGGGACAGGGGCTTACAATGAGCAGTTCTTC; CDR3 protein: CASSLGTGAYNEQFF
D gene: TRBD1; clone size: NA; J gene: TRBJ1-5; V gene: TRBV4-1; CDR3 DNA: TGCGCCAGCAGCCGGGCAGGGGGCTACAATCAGCCCCAGCATTTT; CDR3 protein: CASSRAGGYNQPQHF
D gene: NA; clone size: NA; J gene: TRBJ2-5; V gene: TRBV27; CDR3 DNA: TGTGCCAGCAGTAACATTAACCCCCTCGAGACCCAGTACTTC; CDR3 protein: CASSNINPLETQYF
D gene: TRBD1; clone size: NA; J gene: TRBJ2-1; V gene: TRBV7-2; CDR3 DNA: TGTGCCAGCAGCCCCGGCTCCGGACAGGGTCTTATCAATGAGCAGTTCTTC; CDR3 protein: CASSPGSGQGLINEQFF
D gene: NA; clone size: NA; J gene: TRBJ2-5; V gene: TRBV9; CDR3 DNA: TGTGCCAGCAGCGTTAACTGGGCCCTCCAAGAGACCCAGTACTTC; CDR3 protein: CASSVNWALQETQYF
D gene: TRBD1; clone size: NA; J gene: TRBJ2-7; V gene: TRBV5-4; CDR3 DNA: TGTGCCAGCAGCAGTCCGACAGGGACCGCCTACGAGCAGTACTTC; CDR3 protein: CASSSPTGTAYEQYF
D gene: NA; clone size: NA; J gene: TRBJ2-7; V gene: TRBV15; CDR3 DNA: TGTGCCACCAGCCCCTACCTGACAGGTACCTACGAGCAGTACTTC; CDR3 protein: CATSPYLTGTYEQYF
D gene: NA; clone size: NA; J gene: TRBJ2-3; V gene: TRBV6-5; CDR3 DNA: TGTGCCAGCAGGAAACACGGGGGCACAGATACGCAGTATTTT; CDR3 protein: CASRKHGGTDTQYF
D gene: TRBD1; clone size: NA; J gene: TRBJ2-3; V gene: TRBV19; CDR3 DNA: TGTGCCAGTAGTATCTGGATCGGACAGGATAAATCCACAGATACGCAGTATTTT; CDR3 protein: CASSIWIGQDKSTDTQYF
D gene: TRBD2; clone size: once; J gene: TRBJ2-1; V gene: TRBV19; CDR3 DNA: TGTGCCAGTAGGCAAAGTAGCGGGAGGTATACCTACAATGAGCAGTTCTTC; CDR3 protein: CASRQSSGRYTYNEQFF
D gene: NA; clone size: NA; J gene: TRBJ2-1; V gene: TRBV29-1; CDR3 DNA: TGCAGCGGGGGGGGCCTTCTCATAAATGAGCAGTTCTTC; CDR3 protein: CSGGGLLINEQFF
D gene: TRBD1; clone size: NA; J gene: TRBJ2-5; V gene: TRBV4-3; CDR3 DNA: TGCGCCAGCAGCCAAGAAAAGGAGGGGACAGGGATCCAAGAGACCCAGTACTTC; CDR3 protein: CASSQEKEGTGIQETQYF
D gene: NA; clone size: NA; J gene: TRBJ2-7; V gene: TRBV5-4; CDR3 DNA: TGTGCCAGCAGCTTCGGAGGGTACGAGCAGTACTTC; CDR3 protein: CASSFGGYEQYF
D gene: TRBD1; clone size: NA; J gene: TRBJ1-4; V gene: TRBV7-8; CDR3 DNA: TGTGCCAGCAGCCCTGGGACAGGGCCTAATGAAAAACTGTTTTTT; CDR3 protein: CASSPGTGPNEKLFF
D gene: NA; clone size: NA; J gene: TRBJ2-2; V gene: TRBV6-5; CDR3 DNA: TGTGCCAGCAGTAGGGGAACCGGGGAGCTGTTTTTT; CDR3 protein: CASSRGTGELFF
D gene: NA; clone size: NA; J gene: TRBJ2-2; V gene: TRBV5-1; CDR3 DNA: TGCGCCAGCAGCTTAGGGGGAACTATTAACACCGGGGAGCTGTTTTTT; CDR3 protein: CASSLGGTINTGELFF
D gene: NA; clone size: NA; J gene: TRBJ1-2; V gene: TRBV5-4; CDR3 DNA: TGTGCCAGCAGCTTGGGTTTATCGGGGGGGGGCTACACCTTC; CDR3 protein: CASSLGLSGGGYTF
D gene: TRBD1; clone size: once; J gene: TRBJ2-3; V gene: TRBV6-1; CDR3 DNA: TGTGCCAGCAGAGGACAGGGGGTTGATGATACGCAGTATTTT; CDR3 protein: CASRGQGVDDTQYF